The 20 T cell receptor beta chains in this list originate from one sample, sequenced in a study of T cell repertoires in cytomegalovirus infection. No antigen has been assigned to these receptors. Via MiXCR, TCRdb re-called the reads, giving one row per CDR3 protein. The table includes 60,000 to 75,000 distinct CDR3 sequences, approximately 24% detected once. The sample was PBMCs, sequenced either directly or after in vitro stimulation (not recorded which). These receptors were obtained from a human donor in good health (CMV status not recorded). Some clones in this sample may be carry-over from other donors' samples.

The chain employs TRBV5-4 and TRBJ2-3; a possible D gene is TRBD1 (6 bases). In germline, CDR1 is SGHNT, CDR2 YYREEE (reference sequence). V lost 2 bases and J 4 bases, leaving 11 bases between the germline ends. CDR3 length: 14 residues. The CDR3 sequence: CASSFSAGADTQYF. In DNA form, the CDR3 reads TGTGCCAGCAGCTTCTCGGCAGGGGCAGATACGCAGTATTTT.

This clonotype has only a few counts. This CDR3 is CASSFLFETQYF. The CDR3 nucleotides read TGTGCCAGCAGTTTTCTATTCGAGACCCAGTACTTC. The chain carries TRBV12-3 or TRBV12-4 and TRBJ2-5; no firm D call. The CDR3 is made up of 12 amino acids. V was cut by 3 bases and J by 5 bases, with 7 bases left in between.

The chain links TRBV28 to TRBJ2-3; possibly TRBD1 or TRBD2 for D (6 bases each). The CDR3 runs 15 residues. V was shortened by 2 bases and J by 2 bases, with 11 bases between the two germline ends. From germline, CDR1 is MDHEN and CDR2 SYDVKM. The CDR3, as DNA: TGTGCCAGCAGTTTAGAGGGGGGACACACAGATACGCAGTATTTT. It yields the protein CASSLEGGHTDTQYF.

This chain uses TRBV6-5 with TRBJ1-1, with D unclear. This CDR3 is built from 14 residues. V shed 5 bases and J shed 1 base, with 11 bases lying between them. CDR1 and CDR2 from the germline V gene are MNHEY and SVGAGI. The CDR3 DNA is TGTGCCAGCAGTCCAGGACTGGCGAACACTGAAGCTTTCTTT. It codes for CASSPGLANTEAFF.

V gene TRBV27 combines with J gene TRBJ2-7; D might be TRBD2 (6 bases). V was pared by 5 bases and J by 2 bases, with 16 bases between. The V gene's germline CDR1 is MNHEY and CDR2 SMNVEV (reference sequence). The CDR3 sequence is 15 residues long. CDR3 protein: CASSDRGGGTYEQYV. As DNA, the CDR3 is TGTGCCAGCAGTGACCGGGGTGGCGGGACCTACGAGCAGTACGTC.

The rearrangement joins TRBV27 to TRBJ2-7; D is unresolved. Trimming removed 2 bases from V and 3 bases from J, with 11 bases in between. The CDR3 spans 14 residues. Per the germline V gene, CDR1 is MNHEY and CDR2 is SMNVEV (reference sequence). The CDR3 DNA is TGTGCCAGCAGTTTAAACGGGCAGGACTACGAGCAGTACTTC. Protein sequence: CASSLNGQDYEQYF.

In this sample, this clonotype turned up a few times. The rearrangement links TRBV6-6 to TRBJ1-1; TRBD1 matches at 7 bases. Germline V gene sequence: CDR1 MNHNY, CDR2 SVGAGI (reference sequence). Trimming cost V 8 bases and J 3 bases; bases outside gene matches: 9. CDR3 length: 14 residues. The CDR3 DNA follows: TGTGCCAGCGGTCGGAGGGGGCGGGACACTGAAGCTTTCTTT. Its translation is CASGRRGRDTEAFF.

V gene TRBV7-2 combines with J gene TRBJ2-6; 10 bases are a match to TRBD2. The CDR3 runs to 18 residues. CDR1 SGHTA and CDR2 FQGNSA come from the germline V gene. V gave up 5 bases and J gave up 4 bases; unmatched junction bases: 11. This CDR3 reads CASSPRASGSWGANVLTF. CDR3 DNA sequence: TGTGCCAGCAGCCCCCGGGCTAGCGGGAGTTGGGGGGCCAACGTCCTGACTTTC.

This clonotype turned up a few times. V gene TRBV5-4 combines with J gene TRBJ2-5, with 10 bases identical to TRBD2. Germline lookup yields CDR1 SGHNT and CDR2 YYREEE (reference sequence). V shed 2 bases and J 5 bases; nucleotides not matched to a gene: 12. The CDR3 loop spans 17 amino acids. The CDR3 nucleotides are TGTGCCAGCAGCTTCTCTAGCGGGAGTATGCATGGGGAGACCCAGTACTTC. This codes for CASSFSSGSMHGETQYF.

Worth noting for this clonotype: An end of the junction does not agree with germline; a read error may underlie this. CDR3 DNA: TGTGCCAGCGTACTTCCCAGGCCTAGCAATCAGCCCCCGCATTTT. Its translation is CASVLPRPSNQPPHF. The chain links TRBV7-3 to TRBJ1-5; D not resolved. Germline CDR1 reads SGHTA; CDR2 reads FQGTGA. The CDR3 extends over 15 amino acids.

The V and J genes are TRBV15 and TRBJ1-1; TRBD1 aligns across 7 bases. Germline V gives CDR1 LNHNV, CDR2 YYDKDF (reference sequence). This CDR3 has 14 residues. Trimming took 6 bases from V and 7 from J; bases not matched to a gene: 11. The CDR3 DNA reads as TGTGCCACCAGGGCAAATCAGGGGGTTGATGAAGCTTTCTTT. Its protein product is CATRANQGVDEAFF.

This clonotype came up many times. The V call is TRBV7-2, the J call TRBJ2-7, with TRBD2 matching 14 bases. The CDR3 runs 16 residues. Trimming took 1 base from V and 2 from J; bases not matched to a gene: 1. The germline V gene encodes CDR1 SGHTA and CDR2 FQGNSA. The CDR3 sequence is CASSLETSGRAYEQYV. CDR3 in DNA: TGTGCCAGCAGCTTAGAGACTAGCGGGAGGGCCTACGAGCAGTACGTC.

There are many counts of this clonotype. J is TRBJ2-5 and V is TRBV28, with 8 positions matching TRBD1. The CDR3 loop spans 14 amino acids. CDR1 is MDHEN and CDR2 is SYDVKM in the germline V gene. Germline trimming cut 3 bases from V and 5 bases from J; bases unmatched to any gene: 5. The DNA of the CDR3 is TGTGCCAGCAGTTTGGACAGGGTGCCGGAGACCCAGTACTTC. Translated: CASSLDRVPETQYF.

CDR3: CAISESRGAGVNTEAFF. CDR3 nucleotide sequence: TGTGCCATCAGTGAGTCCCGTGGGGCAGGGGTGAACACTGAAGCTTTCTTT. The chain carries TRBV10-3 and TRBJ1-1, with D possibly being TRBD1 (6 bases). Trimming cost V 0 bases and J 0 bases, with 14 bases left between them. Germline V CDR1 and CDR2: ENHRY, SYGVKD. This CDR3 contains 17 residues.

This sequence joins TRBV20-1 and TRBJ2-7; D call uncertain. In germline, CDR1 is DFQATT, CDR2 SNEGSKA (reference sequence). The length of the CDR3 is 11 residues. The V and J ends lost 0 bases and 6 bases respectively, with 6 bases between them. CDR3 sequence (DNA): TGCAGTGCTAGAGAGGCTGTCGAGCAGTACTTC. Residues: CSAREAVEQYF.

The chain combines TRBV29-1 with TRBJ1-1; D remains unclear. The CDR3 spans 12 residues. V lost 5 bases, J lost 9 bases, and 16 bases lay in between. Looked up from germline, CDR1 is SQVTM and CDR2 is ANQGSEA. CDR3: CSVREPDGKAFF. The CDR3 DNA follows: TGCAGCGTTCGCGAACCGGACGGAAAAGCTTTCTTT.

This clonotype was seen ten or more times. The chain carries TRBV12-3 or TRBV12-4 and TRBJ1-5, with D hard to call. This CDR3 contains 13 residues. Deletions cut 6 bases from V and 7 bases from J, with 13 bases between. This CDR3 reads CASRDLEGQPQHF. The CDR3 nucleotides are TGTGCCAGCAGGGACCTGGAAGGGCAGCCCCAGCATTTT.

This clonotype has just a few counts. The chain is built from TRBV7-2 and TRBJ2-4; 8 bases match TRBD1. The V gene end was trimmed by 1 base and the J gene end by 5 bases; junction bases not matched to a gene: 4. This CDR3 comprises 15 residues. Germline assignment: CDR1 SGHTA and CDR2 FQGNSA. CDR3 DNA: TGTGCCAGCAGCTTAGGGACAGGGTATCAAAACATTCAGTACTTC. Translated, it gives CASSLGTGYQNIQYF.

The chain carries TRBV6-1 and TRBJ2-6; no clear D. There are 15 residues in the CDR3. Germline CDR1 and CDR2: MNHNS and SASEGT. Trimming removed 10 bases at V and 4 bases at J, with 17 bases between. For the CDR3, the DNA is TGTGCCACCTTCAGTCCTGAGGCGGGGGCCAACGTCCTGACTTTC. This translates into CATFSPEAGANVLTF.

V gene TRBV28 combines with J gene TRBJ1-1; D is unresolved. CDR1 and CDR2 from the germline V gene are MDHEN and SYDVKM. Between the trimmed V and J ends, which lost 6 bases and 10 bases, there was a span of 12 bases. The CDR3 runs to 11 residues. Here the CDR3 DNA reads TGTGCCAGCAGCGAACAAAGGATAGCTTTCTTT. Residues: CASSEQRIAFF.